The 13 T cell receptor beta chains below all came from one sample that was sequenced in a study of cytomegalovirus exposure and HLA in healthy donors. PCR was performed using 60 Vbeta and 13 Jbeta primers. Profiling relied on immunoSEQ multiplex PCR, and the TCRdb table lists in-frame clones only, not all of them. The sample records roughly 140,000 clones, 75% to 80% being singletons. Sequencing used PBMCs. These receptor sequences come from a man aged 35-49 years in good health and CMV-seropositive.

The gene calls are TRBV7-9 and TRBJ2-7, with D unclear. V lost 5 bases and J lost 4, with 6 bases in between. The CDR3 length is 11 residues. Germline loops: CDR1 SEHNR, CDR2 FQNEAQ (reference sequence). In nucleotides, the CDR3 is TGTGCCAGCAGCCCCCAGTACGAGCAGTACTTC. It codes for CASSPQYEQYF.

The chain has TRBV29-1 and TRBJ2-1, with 10 bases lining up with TRBD1. Germline CDR1 is SQVTM and CDR2 is ANQGSEA. Trimming at V came to 3 bases and at J to 4 bases, leaving 6 bases not matched to a gene. The CDR3 is 15 residues long. This CDR3 reads CSVDVGTGDYNEQFF. The CDR3 nucleotides read TGCAGCGTTGACGTCGGGACAGGGGATTACAATGAGCAGTTCTTC.

The J gene is TRBJ2-7, the V gene TRBV7-2; TRBD2 matches 11 bases. CDR3 length equals 18 residues. CDR1 and CDR2 from the germline V gene are SGHTA and FQGNSA. V lost 0 bases, J lost 10 bases, and 17 bases stayed unmatched. CDR3 loop: CASSLASSGRRRGYGQYF. In DNA form, the CDR3 reads TGTGCCAGCAGCTTAGCGTCTAGCGGGAGGAGAAGAGGGTATGGCCAGTACTTC.

In the case of this clone: A read error may produce the germline difference seen at one junction end. V is TRBV7-7 and J is TRBJ2-5; TRBD1 aligns across 7 bases. Germline V gene data show CDR1 as SSHAT and CDR2 as FNYEAQ (reference sequence). The CDR3 totals 14 residues. This CDR3 reads CAGSLEGARETQYF. In DNA, the CDR3 is TGTGCCGGCAGCTTAGAGGGGGCAAGGGAGACCCAGTACTTC.

The gene calls are TRBV30 and TRBJ2-4; 9 nucleotides match TRBD1. The CDR3 totals 21 residues. V lost 1 base and J lost 0; bases outside the gene matches: 19. In germline, CDR1 is GTSNPN, CDR2 SVGIG (reference sequence). The CDR3 here is CAWSATGTGFTSVLAKNIQYF. CDR3 coding DNA: TGTGCCTGGAGTGCAACCGGGACAGGGTTCACTTCGGTACTAGCCAAAAACATTCAGTACTTC.

This clone was observed a few times. This rearrangement joins TRBV25-1 to TRBJ1-4, with TRBD1 matching 9 bases. The germline gives CDR1 MGHDK, CDR2 SYGVNS. J was trimmed by 3 bases and V by 3 bases; bases with no gene match: 8. This CDR3 contains 17 residues. The CDR3 bases are TGTGCCAGCAGTGACCCCGCACAGGGGGCGCCTAATGAAAAACTGTTTTTT. This encodes CASSDPAQGAPNEKLFF. The variable domain in full, with the rest retrieved from reference TRBV25-1 and TRBJ1-4, is EADIYQTPRYLVIGTGKKITLECSQTMGHDKMYWYQQDPGMELHLIHYSYGVNSTEKGDLSSESTVSRIRTEHFPLTLESARPSHTSQYLCASSDPAQGAPNEKLFFGSGTQLSVL.

The rearrangement uses TRBV19 and TRBJ2-1; possible D gene TRBD2, 6 bases. The CDR3 is 16 residues long. V shed 5 bases and J shed 1 base, with 15 bases lying between them. Germline loops: CDR1 LNHDA, CDR2 SQIVND (reference sequence). The CDR3 nucleotides are TGTGCCAGTAGTGCCCACCGGGACTCTTCCTACAATGAGCAGTTCTTC. Amino acid sequence: CASSAHRDSSYNEQFF.

This clone was detected only once. J is TRBJ2-6 and V is TRBV6-5, with D possibly TRBD2 on 5 matching bases. The length of the CDR3 is 15 residues. Between the trimmed V and J ends, which lost 6 bases and 0 bases, there was a span of 9 bases. Germline CDR1 reads MNHEY; CDR2 reads SVGAGI. CDR3 region: CASSQEDSGANVLTF. In DNA, the CDR3 is TGTGCCAGCAGCCAGGAGGACTCTGGGGCCAACGTCCTGACTTTC.

The V call is TRBV19, the J call TRBJ1-2; D is unresolved. CDR1 is LNHDA, CDR2 SQIVND, per germline (reference sequence). CDR3 length: 11 amino acids. V lost 8 bases to trimming and J lost 8 bases, with 12 bases between them. CDR3 loop: CASESGWGYTF. Written as DNA, the CDR3 is TGTGCCAGTGAGTCAGGTTGGGGCTACACCTTC.

The chain employs TRBV7-3 and TRBJ2-3; the match to TRBD2 covers 7 bases. J lost 0 bases, V lost 5 bases, and 17 bases had no gene match. Germline loops: CDR1 SGHTA, CDR2 FQGTGA. The CDR3 totals 19 residues. In DNA, the CDR3 is TGTGCCAGCAGCCCGAACTCCGCCGGGGGACTAACTAGCACAGATACGCAGTATTTT. It translates to CASSPNSAGGLTSTDTQYF.

V gene TRBV7-9 combines with J gene TRBJ2-5, with 14 nucleotides matching TRBD2. The J call may be wrong; the DNA end is better matched by TRBJ2-7. This CDR3 comprises 16 residues. Germline lookup yields CDR1 SEHNR and CDR2 FQNEAQ (reference sequence). This CDR3 reads CASSPRTSGRHYEQYF. In DNA form, the CDR3 reads TGTGCCAGCAGCCCTCGGACTAGCGGGAGGCATTACGAGCAGTACTTC.

This sequence joins TRBV18 and TRBJ2-7; D is possibly TRBD1 (5 bases). This CDR3 region has 13 residues. Germline CDR1 is KGHSH and CDR2 is LQKENI. Between the trimmed V and J ends, which lost 0 bases and 3 bases, there was a span of 6 bases. For the CDR3, the DNA is TGTGCCAGCTCACCACCCGACAGCTACGAGCAGTACTTC. Protein product: CASSPPDSYEQYF.

The genes are TRBV7-9 and TRBJ1-2, with 9 bases lining up with TRBD1. Per the germline V gene, CDR1 is SEHNR and CDR2 is FQNEAQ (reference sequence). V trimming: 4 bases; J trimming: 6 bases; junction bases outside the gene matches: 9. CDR3 size: 15 residues. The CDR3 bases are TGTGCCAGCAGCTCCTGGGACAGGGAAGGGCATGGCTACACCTTC. Encoded protein: CASSSWDREGHGYTF.